This T cell receptor (beta chain) was captured in a study of T-cell memory formation after mild COVID-19. The study, taken as a whole, reports: Mainly in CM and EM were contracting CD4+ clones; CD8+ were in EMRA.

A single record per CDR3 protein comes from TCRdb applying MiXCR to the 5' RACE reads. The sample holds under 250,000 distinct CDR3 sequences, 8% to 10% seen once. Comments on this clonotype: As yet, its antigen is unknown.

With 4 bases removed from V and 2 bases from J, the gap between germline ends came to 22 bases. The germline V gene encodes CDR1 SQVTM and CDR2 ANQGSEA. CDR3 length: 17 amino acids. This TCR was recovered from a man between 18 and 29 years old who had mild COVID-19 (a few samples of this study predate the infection). Cell type and time point are not known. The rearrangement joins TRBV29-1 to TRBJ2-3; TRBD1 or TRBD2 may be the D gene (5 bases each). The specimen sequenced was PBMCs or a T cell subset sorted from them (not recorded which). CDR3 sequence reads: CSVGLGAVWGSTDTQYF. The CDR3 DNA reads TGCAGCGTTGGCCTAGGGGCTGTGTGGGGGTCCACAGATACGCAGTATTTT.